These T cell receptor beta chains were read from a single sample in a study of shared clonotypes between healthy human individuals. Assay: immunoSEQ multiplex PCR; the TCRdb copy retains only in-frame clones and omits some. The sample has approximately 840,000 clones, roughly 96% seen once. Sequences were obtained from naive CD8+ T cells sorted from blood. The source of these receptors is a man between 25 and 39 years old in good health. The CDR3 runs from the conserved cysteine through the conserved F or W. A D gene is named only where the DNA matches it firmly. Not all rows give a size; the values are once, few, many and, for expanded clones, a class.

TRBD2,TRBV5-4,.,TRBJ2-5,CASSDGRYQETQYF,TGTGCCAGCAGCGACGGGAGGTACCAAGAGACCCAGTACTTC
.,TRBV18,.,TRBJ2-5,CASSPWASEETQYF,TGTGCCAGCTCACCATGGGCGTCAGAAGAGACCCAGTACTTC
TRBD2,TRBV14,.,TRBJ2-3,CASSQDAGATDTQYF,TGTGCCAGCAGCCAAGACGCGGGAGCAACAGATACGCAGTATTTT
TRBD1,TRBV7-9,.,TRBJ2-2,CASSSGTGGTGELFF,TGTGCCAGCAGCTCTGGGACAGGGGGCACCGGGGAGCTGTTTTTT
.,TRBV5-4,.,TRBJ2-7,CASSNRDGPYEQYF,TGTGCCAGCAGCAACCGGGACGGTCCCTACGAGCAGTACTTC
TRBD1,TRBV7-6,.,TRBJ2-7,CASSDRDRGLNEQYF,TGTGCCAGCAGCGACCGGGACAGGGGGCTCAACGAGCAGTACTTC
.,TRBV29-1,once,TRBJ2-3,CSVEGGNGPTDTQYF,TGCAGCGTTGAGGGGGGTAACGGCCCCACAGATACGCAGTATTTT
.,TRBV15,.,TRBJ2-7,CATSRGSSPSYEQYF,TGTGCCACCAGCAGAGGGTCATCACCGTCCTACGAGCAGTACTTC
.,TRBV6-1,.,TRBJ2-7,CASTGDSYEQYF,TGTGCCAGCACGGGGGATTCCTACGAGCAGTACTTC
TRBD2,TRBV2,.,TRBJ2-7,CASSALAGYYEQYF,TGTGCCAGCAGTGCACTAGCGGGCTACTACGAGCAGTACTTC
TRBD2,TRBV27,.,TRBJ2-2,CASSPDTSGTGELFF,TGTGCCAGCAGTCCCGATACTAGCGGCACCGGGGAGCTGTTTTTT
.,TRBV7-8,.,TRBJ2-5,CASSGTGSQETQYF,TGTGCCAGCAGCGGGACTGGTTCACAAGAGACCCAGTACTTC
.,TRBV7-2,.,TRBJ2-1,CASSLAARNEQFF,TGTGCCAGCAGCCTCGCGGCGAGGAATGAGCAGTTCTTC
.,TRBV7-2,.,TRBJ2-7,CASSLSREIFYEQYF,TGTGCCAGCAGCTTATCAAGGGAGATATTCTACGAGCAGTACTTC
.,TRBV11-2,.,TRBJ2-7,CASSLAKHNSYEQYF,TGTGCCAGCAGCTTAGCCAAGCACAACTCCTACGAGCAGTACTTC
TRBD1,TRBV12-5,once,TRBJ1-2,CASGLGTGHYGYTF,TGTGCTAGTGGTTTGGGGACAGGGCACTATGGCTACACCTTC
.,TRBV5-4,.,TRBJ2-5,CASSLSREETQYF,TGTGCCAGCAGCTTGAGCAGGGAAGAGACCCAGTACTTC
.,TRBV7-9,.,TRBJ2-3,CASSWTGTARGDTQYF,TGTGCCAGCAGTTGGACCGGGACCGCGCGTGGAGATACGCAGTATTTT